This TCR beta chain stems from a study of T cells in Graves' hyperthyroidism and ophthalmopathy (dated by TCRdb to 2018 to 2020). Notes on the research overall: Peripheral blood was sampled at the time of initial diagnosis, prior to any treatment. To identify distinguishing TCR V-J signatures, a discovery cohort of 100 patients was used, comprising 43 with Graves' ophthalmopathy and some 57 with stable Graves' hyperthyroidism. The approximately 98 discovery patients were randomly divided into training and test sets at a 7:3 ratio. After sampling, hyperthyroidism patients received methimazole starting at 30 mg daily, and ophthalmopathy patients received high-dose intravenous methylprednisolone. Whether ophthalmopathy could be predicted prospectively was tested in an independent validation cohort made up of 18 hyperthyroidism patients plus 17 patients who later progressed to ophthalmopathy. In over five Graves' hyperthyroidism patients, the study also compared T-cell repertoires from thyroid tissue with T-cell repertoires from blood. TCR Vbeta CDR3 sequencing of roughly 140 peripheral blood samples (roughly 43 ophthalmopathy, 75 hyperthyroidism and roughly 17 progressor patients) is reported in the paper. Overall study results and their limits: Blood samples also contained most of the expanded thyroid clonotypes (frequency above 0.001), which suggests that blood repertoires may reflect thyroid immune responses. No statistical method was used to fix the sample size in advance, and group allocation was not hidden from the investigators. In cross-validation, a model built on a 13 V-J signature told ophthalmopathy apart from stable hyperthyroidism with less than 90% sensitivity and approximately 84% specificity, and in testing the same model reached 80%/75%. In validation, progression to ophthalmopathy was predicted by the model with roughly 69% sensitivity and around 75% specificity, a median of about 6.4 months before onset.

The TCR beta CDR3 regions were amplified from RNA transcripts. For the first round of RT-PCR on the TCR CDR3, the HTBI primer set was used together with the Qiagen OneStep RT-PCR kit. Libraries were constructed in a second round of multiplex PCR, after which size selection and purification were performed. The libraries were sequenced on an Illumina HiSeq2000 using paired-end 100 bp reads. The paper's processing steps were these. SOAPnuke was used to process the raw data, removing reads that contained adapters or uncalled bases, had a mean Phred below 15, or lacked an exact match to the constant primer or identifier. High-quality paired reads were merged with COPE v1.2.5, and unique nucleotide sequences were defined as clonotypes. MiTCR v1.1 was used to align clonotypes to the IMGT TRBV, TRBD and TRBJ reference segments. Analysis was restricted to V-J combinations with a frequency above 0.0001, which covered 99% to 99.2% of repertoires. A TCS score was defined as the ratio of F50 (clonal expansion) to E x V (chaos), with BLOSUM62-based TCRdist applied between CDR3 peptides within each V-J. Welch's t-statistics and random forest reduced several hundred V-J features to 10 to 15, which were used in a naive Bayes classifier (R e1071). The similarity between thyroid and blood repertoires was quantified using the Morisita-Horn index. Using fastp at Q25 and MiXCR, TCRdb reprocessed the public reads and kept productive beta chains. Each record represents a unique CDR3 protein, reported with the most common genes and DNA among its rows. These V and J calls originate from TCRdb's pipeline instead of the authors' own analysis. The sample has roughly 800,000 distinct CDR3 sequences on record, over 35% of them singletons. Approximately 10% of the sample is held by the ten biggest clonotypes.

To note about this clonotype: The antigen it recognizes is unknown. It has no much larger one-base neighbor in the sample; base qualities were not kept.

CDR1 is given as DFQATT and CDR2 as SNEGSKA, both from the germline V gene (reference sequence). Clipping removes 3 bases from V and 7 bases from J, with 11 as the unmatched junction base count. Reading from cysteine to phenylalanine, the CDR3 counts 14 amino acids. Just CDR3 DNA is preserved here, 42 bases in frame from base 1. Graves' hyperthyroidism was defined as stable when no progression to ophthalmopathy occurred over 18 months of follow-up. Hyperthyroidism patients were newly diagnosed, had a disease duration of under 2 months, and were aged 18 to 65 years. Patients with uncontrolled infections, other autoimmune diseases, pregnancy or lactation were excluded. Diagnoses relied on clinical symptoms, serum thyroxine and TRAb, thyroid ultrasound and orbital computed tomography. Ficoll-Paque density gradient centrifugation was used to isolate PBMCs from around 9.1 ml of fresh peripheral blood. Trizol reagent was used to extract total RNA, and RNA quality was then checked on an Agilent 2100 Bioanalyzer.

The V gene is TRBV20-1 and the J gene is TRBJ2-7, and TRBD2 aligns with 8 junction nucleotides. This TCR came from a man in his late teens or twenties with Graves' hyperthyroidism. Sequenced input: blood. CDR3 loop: CSARGTSRLGEQYF. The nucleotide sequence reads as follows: TGCAGTGCTAGGGGGACTAGTCGGTTAGGGGAGCAGTACTTC.